The 17 T cell receptor beta chains below all came from one sample that was sequenced in a study of T cell clonality in common variable immunodeficiency. General study results and limits: In common variable immunodeficiency, TCR beta chains reportedly carried fewer deletions and N-nucleotide insertions.

Which antigens these TCRs recognize remains unknown. Some clones are missing from TCRdb's copy, which holds only in-frame ones; the method was immunoSEQ multiplex PCR. This sample carries approximately 30,000 clones, none of them present only once. Sequenced: peripheral blood mononuclear cells. The source of these receptors is a human donor with common variable immunodeficiency.

As concerns this clone: The read terminates 3 residues before the CDR3 end, so the remaining end is supplied by the germline J gene. The chain is built from TRBV7-3 and TRBJ2-3; D unresolved. The CDR3 extends over 14 amino acids. V lost 1 base, J lost 1 base, and 6 bases lay in between. Germline lookup yields CDR1 SGHTA and CDR2 FQGTGA. The covered CDR3 bases are TGTGCCAGCAGCTTAAGTCCGGGCACAGATACG. It is translated as CASSLSPGTDT. The full CDR3 reads CASSLSPGTDTQYF.

This clone was counted many times. The CDR3 end falls 3 residues outside the read, so it is completed with the germline J gene. V usage is TRBV5-6 and J usage is TRBJ2-5; 7 bases are a match to TRBD1. With V trimmed by 2 bases and J by 5 bases, 3 bases remained unmatched. CDR3 length: 13 residues. Germline CDR1 and CDR2: SGHDT and YYEEEE. Partial CDR3 DNA: TGTGCCAGCAGCTTTACAGGGGTGGAGACC. Its translation is CASSFTGVET. The full CDR3 protein is CASSFTGVETQYF.

The CDR3 loop reads CASSLGLAGSETQYF. The part of the CDR3 DNA that was read is TGTGCCAGCAGCTTGGGCCTAGCGGGGTCCGAGACC. The V gene is TRBV7-3, the J gene TRBJ2-5, with 9 bases identical to TRBD2. Read coverage stops 3 residues before the CDR3 terminus; the germline J gene supplies the remainder. The CDR3 runs to 15 residues. The junction had 7 bases not matched to a gene; V was cut back by 3 bases and J by 5 bases. In germline, CDR1 is SGHTA, CDR2 FQGTGA.

In regard to this clone: The CDR3 end falls 3 residues outside the read, so it is completed with the germline J gene. The chain joins TRBV30 to TRBJ1-5; TRBD1 matches 12 bases. The junction had 3 bases not matched to a gene; V was cut back by 5 bases and J by 1 base. The CDR3 contains 15 residues. Germline CDR1 GTSNPN, CDR2 SVGIG (reference sequence). The CDR3: CAWGTGGRSNQPQHF. The part of the CDR3 DNA that was read is TGTGCCTGGGGGACAGGGGGCCGAAGCAATCAGCCC. The whole variable domain, remainder taken from reference TRBV30 and TRBJ1-5, is SQTIHQWPATLVQPVGSPLSLECTVEGTSNPNLYWYRQAAGRGLQLLFYSVGIGQISSEVPQNLSASRPQDRQFILSSKKLLLSDSGFYLCAWGTGGRSNQPQHFGDGTRLSIL.

This clone was seen a few times. The chain's CDR3 is CAISESEDRGHEQFF. Incomplete CDR3 DNA: TGTGCCATCAGTGAGTCAGAGGACAGGGGCCATGAG. This sequence joins TRBV10-3 and TRBJ2-1, with TRBD1 identical over 9 bases. Sequencing ends 3 residues short of the CDR3 end; the germline J gene provides the rest. Germline V CDR1 and CDR2: ENHRY, SYGVKD. The CDR3 is 15 amino acids. The J segment lost 8 bases and the V segment lost 0 bases, leaving 5 bases of the junction unmatched.

This clone was counted between two and nine times. The read terminates 3 residues before the CDR3 end, so the remaining end is supplied by the germline J gene. V is TRBV18 and J is TRBJ1-5, with a tentative D call TRBD1 (6 bases). Germline V gene data show CDR1 as KGHSH and CDR2 as LQKENI. The CDR3 runs to 15 residues. Trimming took 6 bases from V and 2 from J, leaving 14 bases between them. CDR3 protein: CASSPVAGGNQPQHF. The sequenced part of the CDR3 DNA is TGTGCCAGCTCCCCGGTTGCAGGGGGCAATCAGCCC.

By share, this clone ranks as medium-sized. The CDR3 goes on 3 residues after the read ends, and that part is filled in from the germline J gene. The chain has TRBV29-1 and TRBJ2-6, with unresolved D. From germline, CDR1 is SQVTM and CDR2 ANQGSEA. This CDR3 has 15 amino acids. The V and J ends lost 4 bases and 2 bases respectively, with 12 bases between them. The part of the CDR3 DNA that was read is TGCAGCGTTGGATTTGTACGGGCTGGGGCCAACGTC. Encoded protein: CSVGFVRAGANV. The entire CDR3 protein reads CSVGFVRAGANVLTF.

Turning to this clone: The CDR3 end is not reached by the read, which stops 3 residues before it; the germline J gene fills it in. The chain links TRBV7-8 to TRBJ2-7, with TRBD2 matching 10 bases. Germline V CDR1 and CDR2: SGHVS, FQNEAQ. The CDR3 is 15 residues long. J was trimmed by 3 bases and V by 1 base; bases with no gene match: 3. CDR3 DNA (partial): TGTGCCAGCAGCTTAGGCCTAGCGGGGGTCTACGAG. Its translation: CASSLGLAGVYE. The entire CDR3 protein reads CASSLGLAGVYEQYF. Full variable domain (missing parts from reference TRBV7-8 and TRBJ2-7): GAGVSQSPRYKVAKRGQDVALRCDPISGHVSLFWYQQALGQGPEFLTYFQNEAQLDKSGLPSDRFFAERPEGSVSTLKIQRTQQEDSAVYLCASSLGLAGVYEQYFGPGTRLTVT.

As concerns this clone: From the germline J gene comes the end of the CDR3, since the read stops 3 residues before it. The chain recombines TRBV19 with TRBJ1-1, with D hard to call. CDR3 size: 14 residues. Germline CDR1 reads LNHDA; CDR2 reads SQIVND (reference sequence). Trimming removed 2 bases from V and 1 base from J, with 8 bases in between. CDR3 bases read: TGTGCCAGTAGTATAAGACACGCGAACACTGAA. It is translated as CASSIRHANTE. The complete CDR3 protein is CASSIRHANTEAFF.

Of note for this clone: The CDR3 end is not reached by the read, which stops 3 residues before it; the germline J gene fills it in. The chain recombines TRBV7-2 with TRBJ2-3; 9 bases line up with TRBD1. Losses at the gene ends were 5 bases for V and 6 bases for J; bases not matched to a gene: 6. This CDR3 has 14 amino acids. In germline, CDR1 is SGHTA, CDR2 FQGNSA. The CDR3 is CASSPGQGWDTQYF. The DNA read from the CDR3 is TGTGCCAGCAGCCCCGGACAGGGGTGGGATACG.

This clone came up many times. The CDR3 end is not reached by the read, which stops 3 residues before it; the germline J gene fills it in. The V gene is TRBV9, the J gene TRBJ2-5, with D tentatively TRBD1 (7 bases). The ends were cut back, 4 bases at V and 5 bases at J, with 12 bases in the middle. CDR1 is SGDLS, CDR2 YYNGEE, per germline. The CDR3 is 13 amino acids. CDR3 bases read: TGTGCCAGCAGCTCACAGGGGAGGGAGACC. Translation: CASSSQGRET. The whole CDR3 protein is CASSSQGRETQYF.

As for this clone: The read ends 3 residues shy of where the CDR3 ends; the end is completed using the germline J gene. This rearrangement joins TRBV7-8 to TRBJ2-7; no clear D gene. Germline V gene lookup returns CDR1 SGHVS and CDR2 FQNEAQ. The V end lost 4 bases, the J end lost 6 bases, and 7 bases lay between the germline ends. The CDR3 runs 11 residues. CDR3 bases read: TGTGCCAGCAGCTCGCCGGGCGAG. Protein: CASSSPGE. The entire CDR3 protein reads CASSSPGEQYF.

The CDR3 spells CASSQLPQGAYGYTF. The CDR3 bases that were read are TGCGCCAGCAGTCAACTTCCCCAGGGAGCCTATGGC. The V and J genes are TRBV23-1 and TRBJ1-2, with D tentatively TRBD1 (5 bases). Coverage ceases 3 residues before the CDR3 finishes, and the germline J gene fills in the end. TRBV23-1 is marked as an open reading frame, function uncertain. The CDR3 loop spans 15 amino acids. V was clipped by 2 bases and J by 4 bases, with 14 bases between them.

Ten or more counts support this clone. The missing CDR3 end, 3 residues past where the read stops, is filled in from the germline J gene. This sequence joins TRBV2 and TRBJ1-5, with 8 positions matching TRBD1. This CDR3 is built from 16 residues. J was trimmed by 4 bases and V by 9 bases; bases with no gene match: 14. CDR1 is SNHLY and CDR2 is FYNNEI in the germline V gene. This chain's CDR3 is CASTNSSGTGNQPQHF. The covered CDR3 bases are TGTGCCAGTACAAATTCTTCCGGGACAGGAAATCAGCCC. Supplemented by reference TRBV2 and TRBJ1-5, the full variable domain reads EPEVTQTPSHQVTQMGQEVILRCVPISNHLYFYWYRQILGQKVEFLVSFYNNEISEKSEIFDDQFSVERPDGSNFTLKIRSTKLEDSAMYFCASTNSSGTGNQPQHFGDGTRLSIL.

This clone has just a few counts. The read is 3 residues too short to cover the CDR3 end, so that end is filled in from the germline J gene. This chain links TRBV7-3 with TRBJ2-5; D is possibly TRBD1 (6 bases). Germline lookup yields CDR1 SGHTA and CDR2 FQGTGA. The V gene lost 2 bases and the J gene lost 4 bases, with 8 bases spanning the gap. This CDR3 has 13 amino acids. CDR3 residues: CASSLRGGETQYF. The DNA read from the CDR3 is TGTGCCAGCAGCTTACGAGGGGGAGAGACC.

In regard to this clone: The CDR3 extends 3 residues past the end of the read, so its final part is completed from the germline J gene. The chain links TRBV18 to TRBJ2-7, with 7 bases fitting TRBD2. Per germline, CDR1 KGHSH and CDR2 LQKENI. There are 16 residues in the CDR3. With V trimmed by 4 bases and J by 4 bases, 13 bases remained unmatched. The part of the CDR3 DNA that was read is TGTGCCAGCTCACACCTCACCGGGGGGTTAGCTTACGAG. Its protein product is CASSHLTGGLAYE. The whole CDR3 region reads CASSHLTGGLAYEQYF.

A remark on this clone: The read terminates 3 residues before the CDR3 end, so the remaining end is supplied by the germline J gene. The V and J genes are TRBV19 and TRBJ1-1; a weak D match, TRBD1 (5 bases). This CDR3 has 16 amino acids. Germline values: CDR1 LNHDA, CDR2 SQIVND (reference sequence). The CDR3 DNA, read in part, is TGTGCCAGTAGTTCCGCCCGTACTTCCGAGGGGAGGGAA. Residues: CASSSARTSEGRE. The whole CDR3 protein reads CASSSARTSEGREAFF.